The clone carrying this TCR beta chain was picked up many times. Its matching antigen is unknown. One junction end does not reproduce the germline sequence, and a read error may be involved. TCRdb analysed the 5' RACE reads with MiXCR anew, one entry per CDR3 protein. This table holds around 1.7 million distinct CDR3 sequences, roughly a third found once. This CDR3 has 12 residues. Per the germline V gene, CDR1 is SGHRS and CDR2 is YFSETQ. This entry is derived from a study of identical twins. Notes on the study in general: Modelling approaches yielded underestimates of out-of-frame TCR alpha sharing between monozygotic twins.

The specimen was cord blood. This rearrangement joins TRBV5-1 to TRBJ2-1; D is uncertain. The TCR originated in a newborn girl in good health. Here the CDR3 DNA reads TGTGCCAGCAGTACGGGTTACAATGAGCAGTTCTTC. Translated, it gives CASSTGYNEQFF.